This passage covers 10 T cell receptor beta chains from one sample sequenced in a study of CD8+CD57+ T cells in acquired aplastic anemia. CDR3 and TCR beta VDJ profiling relied on genomic DNA as the template. TCRdb reprocessed the reads with MiXCR, giving one entry per CDR3 protein. The sample lists roughly 81,000 distinct CDR3 sequences, around 42% occurring once. The sequenced material came from sorted CD4+, CD8+, or CD8+CD57+ T cells (not recorded which) from PBMCs. The receptors shown here come from a human donor in good health, serving as a control.

There are many counts of this clonotype. V usage is TRBV7-9 and J usage is TRBJ2-1, with 8 positions matching TRBD2. CDR3 length equals 12 residues. Looked up from germline, CDR1 is SEHNR and CDR2 is FQNEAQ (reference sequence). Losses at the gene ends were 7 bases for V and 8 bases for J; bases not matched to a gene: 4. CDR3 residues: CASTGGADEQFF. CDR3 sequence (DNA): TGTGCCAGCACCGGGGGGGCGGATGAGCAGTTCTTC. Drawing the rest from reference TRBV7-9 and TRBJ2-1, the complete variable domain is DTGVSQNPRHKITKRGQNVTFRCDPISEHNRLYWYRQTLGQGPEFLTYFQNEAQLEKSRLLSDRFSAERPKGSFSTLEIQRTEQGDSAMYLCASTGGADEQFFGPGTRLTVL.

Comments on this clonotype: A read error may explain this, as a much larger clone is one base away. The chain is built from TRBV25-1 and TRBJ2-1, with 11 nucleotides matching TRBD2. There are 14 residues in the CDR3. The trim removed 6 bases at V and 12 bases at J, leaving 10 bases unmatched. The germline V gene has CDR1 MGHDK and CDR2 SYGVNS. The CDR3 is CASSLTSGRGAQFF. The CDR3 nucleotides read TGTGCCAGCAGCCTCACTAGCGGGAGAGGAGCGCAGTTCTTC.

This clonotype came up many times. The J gene is TRBJ2-1, the V gene TRBV20-1, with 7 nucleotides matching TRBD2. The CDR3 has 13 amino acids. After removal of 3 bases from V and 2 bases from J, the junction contained 1 base not matched to a gene. Germline V gene lookup returns CDR1 DFQATT and CDR2 SNEGSKA (reference sequence). The CDR3 is CSARGTTYNEQFF. The CDR3 nucleotides read TGCAGTGCTAGGGGGACTACCTACAATGAGCAGTTCTTC.

The rearrangement joins TRBV4-1 to TRBJ1-4; weak D call: TRBD1 (5 bases). Germline CDR1 reads MGHRA; CDR2 reads YSYEKL. V lost 4 bases to trimming and J lost 1 base, with 10 bases between them. The CDR3 is 15 amino acids. CDR3 bases: TGCGCCAGCAGCCCTCCCGGACAAACTAATGAAAAACTGTTTTTT. It translates to CASSPPGQTNEKLFF.

This clonotype was seen at least ten times. The J gene is TRBJ2-7, the V gene TRBV27; D ambiguous. V shed 1 base and J shed 4 bases, with 8 bases lying between them. Germline V gene data show CDR1 as MNHEY and CDR2 as SMNVEV (reference sequence). This CDR3 comprises 13 residues. CDR3 residues: CASSLYYNYEQYF. The CDR3 bases are TGTGCCAGCAGTTTATACTACAATTACGAGCAGTACTTC.

About this clonotype itself: A read error is possible here, since a much larger clone lies one base away. The V gene is TRBV12-3 or TRBV12-4, the J gene TRBJ2-7; TRBD1 matches at 9 bases. The CDR3 is 17 amino acids. CDR3 protein: CGSSYSKGQGPSYEQYF. DNA of the CDR3: TGTGGCAGCAGTTACAGTAAGGGACAGGGTCCCTCCTACGAGCAGTACTTC.

The chain links TRBV19 to TRBJ2-3, with no clear D. V was pared by 4 bases and J by 2 bases, with 7 bases between. The germline gives CDR1 LNHDA, CDR2 SQIVND (reference sequence). The CDR3 extends over 13 amino acids. CDR3: CASSTSDTDTQYF. In nucleotides, the CDR3 is TGTGCCAGTAGTACCTCGGACACAGATACGCAGTATTTT. Variable domain in full (rest from reference TRBV19 and TRBJ2-3): DGGITQSPKYLFRKEGQNVTLSCEQNLNHDAMYWYRQDPGQGLRLIYYSQIVNDFQKGDIAEGYSVSREKKESFPLTVTSAQKNPTAFYLCASSTSDTDTQYFGPGTRLTVL.

This clonotype showed up just once. A read error may explain this, as a much larger clone is one base away. V usage is TRBV19 and J usage is TRBJ2-3; 7 nucleotides align to TRBD2. The CDR3 has 18 residues. From germline, CDR1 is LNHDA and CDR2 SQIVND (reference sequence). DNA for the CDR3: TGTGCCGGTAGTATTGGTATCGGGGCTAGCGGATCCCATGGTACGCAGTATTTT. It is translated as CAGSIGIGASGSHGTQYF.

The chain is built from TRBV20-1 and TRBJ2-5, with D perhaps TRBD2 (5 bases). The CDR3 length is 15 residues. The germline V and J ends were trimmed by 0 bases and 4 bases, with 15 bases remaining between them. Per germline, CDR1 DFQATT and CDR2 SNEGSKA (reference sequence). This chain's CDR3 is CSARDAGLSLETQYF. The CDR3, as DNA: TGCAGTGCTAGAGATGCGGGCCTATCACTAGAGACCCAGTACTTC.

This clonotype was seen ten or more times. The V and J genes are TRBV9 and TRBJ1-2, with 8 positions matching TRBD1. Trimming took 2 bases from V and 7 from J; bases not matched to a gene: 4. This CDR3 spans 13 amino acids. The germline V gene encodes CDR1 SGDLS and CDR2 YYNGEE. The CDR3 reads CASSVGQGGGYTF. In DNA, the CDR3 is TGTGCCAGCAGCGTTGGACAGGGAGGTGGCTACACCTTC.